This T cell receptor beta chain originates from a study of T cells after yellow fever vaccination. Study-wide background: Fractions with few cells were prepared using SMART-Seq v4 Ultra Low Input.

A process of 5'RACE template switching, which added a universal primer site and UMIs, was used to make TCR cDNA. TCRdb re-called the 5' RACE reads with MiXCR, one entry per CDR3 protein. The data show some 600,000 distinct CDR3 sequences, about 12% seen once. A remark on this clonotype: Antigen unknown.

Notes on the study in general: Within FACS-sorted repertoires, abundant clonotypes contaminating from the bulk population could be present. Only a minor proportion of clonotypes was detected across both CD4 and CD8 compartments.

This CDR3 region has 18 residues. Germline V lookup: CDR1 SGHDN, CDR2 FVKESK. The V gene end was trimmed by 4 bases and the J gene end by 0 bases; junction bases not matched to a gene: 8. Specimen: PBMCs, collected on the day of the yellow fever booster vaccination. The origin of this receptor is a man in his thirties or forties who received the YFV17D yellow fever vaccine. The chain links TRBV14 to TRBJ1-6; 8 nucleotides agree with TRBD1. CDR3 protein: CASSRHPTGGSYNSPLHF. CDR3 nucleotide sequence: TGTGCCAGCAGCCGCCACCCCACAGGGGGCTCCTATAATTCACCCCTCCACTTT.